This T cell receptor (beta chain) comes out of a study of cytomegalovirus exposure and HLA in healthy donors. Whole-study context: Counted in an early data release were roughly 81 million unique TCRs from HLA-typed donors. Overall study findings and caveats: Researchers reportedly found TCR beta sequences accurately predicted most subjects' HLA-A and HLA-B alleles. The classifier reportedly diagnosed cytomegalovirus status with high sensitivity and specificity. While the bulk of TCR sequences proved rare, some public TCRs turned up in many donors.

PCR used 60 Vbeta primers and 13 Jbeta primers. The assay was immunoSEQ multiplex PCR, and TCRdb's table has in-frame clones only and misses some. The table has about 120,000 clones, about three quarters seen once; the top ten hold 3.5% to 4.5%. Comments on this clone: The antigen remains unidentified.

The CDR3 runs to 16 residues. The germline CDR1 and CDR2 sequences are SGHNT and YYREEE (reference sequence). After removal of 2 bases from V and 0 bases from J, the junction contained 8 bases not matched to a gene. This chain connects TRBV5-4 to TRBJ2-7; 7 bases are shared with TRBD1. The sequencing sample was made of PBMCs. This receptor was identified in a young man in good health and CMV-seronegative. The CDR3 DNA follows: TGTGCCAGCAGCTTTTATCCGGGACAGTCCTCCTACGAGCAGTACTTC. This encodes CASSFYPGQSSYEQYF.